Each of the 4 T cell receptor beta chains below was sequenced from the same sample in a study of blood T cells in healthy people across ages. A second about 7 to 11 cycle PCR used barcoded and J-beta primers. TCRdb independently ran MiXCR on the 5' RACE reads; one entry per CDR3 protein. This sample carries about 810,000 distinct CDR3 sequences, roughly 35% of them seen once, and the ten largest clones take approximately 12%. Sequenced material: blood. All receptors derive from a man aged 18 to 29 in good health.

The chain combines TRBV7-9 with TRBJ1-1; a possible D gene is TRBD1 (5 bases). Germline lookup yields CDR1 SEHNR and CDR2 FQNEAQ (reference sequence). The CDR3 is 16 amino acids. Trimming pared 3 bases from V and 5 bases from J, leaving 19 bases between. The CDR3 nucleotides read TGTGCCAGCAGCTTTACAGCGGGGAGGGGAAGAACTGAAGCTTTCTTT. Protein: CASSFTAGRGRTEAFF.

This clonotype was counted only a few times. It may be a read error: a sequence one base away is much more abundant. V and J are TRBV12-3 or TRBV12-4 and TRBJ2-7; TRBD2 agrees at 10 bases. The CDR3 is made up of 14 amino acids. V gave up 5 bases and J gave up 2 bases; unmatched junction bases: 3. The CDR3 spells CASSVTSGAYEQYF. The CDR3 DNA follows: TGTGCCAGCAGTGTAACTAGCGGGGCCTACGAGCAGTACTTC.

The table lists this clonotype with many counts. The chain joins TRBV6-5 to TRBJ1-2, with D unresolved. Looked up from germline, CDR1 is MNHEY and CDR2 is SVGAGI. Trimming removed 5 bases from V and 4 bases from J, with 11 bases in between. The CDR3 is made up of 13 amino acids. The CDR3 nucleotides are TGTGCCAGCAGTAAGGACCTATTCTATGGCTACACCTTC. It is translated as CASSKDLFYGYTF.

This clonotype was recorded many times. The CDR3, as DNA: TGCAGTGCTGGCTGGGGGCCCAGGTTCTTC. As protein: CSAGWGPRFF. This chain connects TRBV20-1 to TRBJ2-1; perhaps TRBD1 as D (6 bases). V shed 5 bases and J shed 15 bases, with 14 bases lying between them. The CDR3 is 10 residues long. The V gene's germline CDR1 is DFQATT and CDR2 SNEGSKA (reference sequence).